This record looks at one TCR beta chain sequence and its context. Its antigen remains unknown. These data are taken from a study of T cell responses to AZD1222 COVID-19 vaccine. Whole-study findings and limits: There were mostly white British donors and more females than males, and clonal diversity was possibly underestimated. There were repertoire samples only from the period after the peak T cell response. Compared with day 0, the breadth and depth of the Spike-specific TCR repertoire rose significantly after two doses of AZD1222.

The method was immunoSEQ multiplex PCR; TCRdb's version includes in-frame clones alone and lacks a portion of them. The sample lists 90,000 to 120,000 clones, about 90% occurring once. The CDR3 covers 15 residues. Germline CDR1 SEHNR, CDR2 FQNEAQ (reference sequence). With 4 bases clipped from V and 8 bases from J, the junction kept 13 bases outside the gene matches. Analyses pooled second doses at about 4 or about 12 weeks. The source material was peripheral blood, sampled 28 days after the second AZD1222 dose. The chain links TRBV7-9 to TRBJ1-2; TRBD1 matches 7 bases. The receptor was derived from an adult who received the AZD1222 COVID-19 vaccine. The CDR3 DNA sequence: TGTGCCAGCAGCTCTCACAGGGGAAATGCAGGCGGCTACACCTTC. Amino acid sequence: CASSSHRGNAGGYTF.